The 29 T cell receptor beta chains reported below all come from one sample, sequenced in a study of shared clonotypes between healthy human individuals. Data came from immunoSEQ multiplex PCR; TCRdb stores just in-frame clones and leaves some out. The sample holds roughly 170,000 clones; approximately 61% are singletons and the top ten take 8% to 13%. The sequenced sample was memory CD4+ T cells sorted from blood. Stated subset: CD45RA-negative fraction. The receptors originated from a man between 25 and 39 years old in good health.

V and J are TRBV9 and TRBJ2-7; the D gene could be TRBD1 or TRBD2 (7 bases each). The germline V gene encodes CDR1 SGDLS and CDR2 YYNGEE. CDR3 length: 14 residues. V lost 2 bases, J lost 8 bases, and 17 bases lay in between. The chain's CDR3 is CASSVGGTATQQYF. The CDR3 nucleotides read TGTGCCAGCAGCGTCGGGGGGACAGCCACCCAGCAGTACTTC.

The chain joins TRBV6-5 to TRBJ2-2; 10 nucleotides agree with TRBD1. V lost 4 bases and J lost 4; bases outside the gene matches: 3. The CDR3 sequence is 15 residues long. The germline CDR1 and CDR2 sequences are MNHEY and SVGAGI. The CDR3 nucleotides are TGTGCCAGCAGTTGGGGACAGGGGTTCACCGGGGAGCTGTTTTTT. It is translated as CASSWGQGFTGELFF.

The rearrangement uses TRBV2 and TRBJ2-3; the D gene is possibly TRBD1 (6 bases). CDR3 length equals 14 residues. The germline V gene encodes CDR1 SNHLY and CDR2 FYNNEI. V was shortened by 2 bases and J by 2 bases, with 8 bases between the two germline ends. The DNA for the CDR3 is TGTGCCAGCAGTGAACAGGGGCCCACAGATACGCAGTATTTT. It specifies CASSEQGPTDTQYF.

Note on this clone: This sample includes further DNA sequences coding for the same CDR3. For the CDR3, the DNA is TGTGCCAGCAGCTTAGCCAATGAGCAGTTCTTC. This translates into CASSLANEQFF. The chain carries TRBV7-9 and TRBJ2-1; D is uncertain. With 0 bases removed from V and 6 bases from J, the gap between germline ends came to 0 bases. This CDR3 has 11 amino acids. Germline V gene sequence: CDR1 SEHNR, CDR2 FQNEAQ (reference sequence).

The CDR3 here is CSGSFQGLNTEAFF. CDR3 bases: TGCAGCGGGTCTTTTCAGGGTTTGAACACTGAAGCTTTCTTT. The V and J genes are TRBV29-1 and TRBJ1-1, with a possible D match to TRBD1 (5 bases). Deletions cut 7 bases from V and 0 bases from J, with 15 bases between. Germline CDR1 and CDR2: SQVTM and ANQGSEA. The CDR3 is made up of 14 amino acids. Full variable domain (rest looked up from reference TRBV29-1 and TRBJ1-1): SAVISQKPSRDICQRGTSLTIQCQVDSQVTMMFWYRQQPGQSLTLIATANQGSEATYESGFVIDKFPISRPNLTFSTLTVSNMSPEDSSIYLCSGSFQGLNTEAFFGQGTRLTVV.

This chain joins TRBV2 and TRBJ2-7; either TRBD1 or TRBD2 may fit D (5 bases each). This CDR3 spans 14 amino acids. V lost 9 bases, J lost 7 bases, and 22 bases lay in between. The germline gives CDR1 SNHLY, CDR2 FYNNEI. The chain's CDR3 is CARSSSGRVGEQYF. The CDR3 DNA reads TGTGCCAGGAGTTCGAGCGGCAGGGTCGGAGAGCAGTACTTC.

This chain links TRBV11-1 with TRBJ1-3; D unresolved. Germline-derived CDR1 and CDR2 are SGHAT and FQDESV (reference sequence). Trimming shortened V by 1 base and J by 0 bases, and 10 bases separated the two germline ends. The CDR3 has 16 residues. DNA of the CDR3: TGTGCCAGCAGCTTAGGACACCGGGCCTCTGGAAACACCATATATTTT. This sequence encodes CASSLGHRASGNTIYF.

Concerning this clone: This same CDR3 is encoded by further DNA sequences in the sample. This chain joins TRBV11-2 and TRBJ2-5; TRBD1 agrees at 10 bases. This CDR3 is built from 14 residues. Germline loops: CDR1 SGHAT, CDR2 FQNNGV. The V and J ends lost 6 bases and 1 base, in that order; junction bases with no gene match: 2. CDR3 amino acids: CASSRTGGQETQYF. DNA of the CDR3: TGTGCCAGCAGTCGGACAGGGGGCCAAGAGACCCAGTACTTC.

This clone was observed at least ten times. This chain connects TRBV11-2 to TRBJ1-4, with D uncertain. Germline CDR1 and CDR2: SGHAT and FQNNGV. The length of the CDR3 is 13 residues. Trimming stripped 5 bases from V and 5 bases from J, with 9 bases between. CDR3 amino acids: CASSRNRNEKLFF. In nucleotides, the CDR3 is TGTGCCAGCAGCCGCAACAGAAATGAAAAACTGTTTTTT.

V and J are TRBV15 and TRBJ1-2; D is undetermined. CDR1 is LNHNV and CDR2 is YYDKDF in the germline V gene (reference sequence). V was cut by 1 base and J by 4 bases, with 16 bases left in between. The length of the CDR3 is 16 residues. CDR3: CATSRAPQRSLYGYTF. The CDR3 bases are TGTGCCACCAGCAGAGCTCCCCAGCGGTCCCTCTATGGCTACACCTTC.

This chain joins TRBV9 and TRBJ2-7; 10 bases map to TRBD2. J gave up 1 base and V 0 bases, and 13 bases lay outside the gene matches. This CDR3 has 19 residues. CDR1 SGDLS and CDR2 YYNGEE come from the germline V gene. The CDR3 spells CASSVGLGLAGDHSYEQYF. The CDR3 region has the DNA TGTGCCAGCAGCGTAGGTTTAGGTCTAGCGGGAGACCATTCCTACGAGCAGTACTTC. The full variable domain, with the rest looked up from reference TRBV9 and TRBJ2-7, is DSGVTQTPKHLITATGQRVTLRCSPRSGDLSVYWYQQSLDQGLQFLIQYYNGEERAKGNILERFSAQQFPDLHSELNLSSLELGDSALYFCASSVGLGLAGDHSYEQYFGPGTRLTVT.

In this sample, this clone turned up once. The chain recombines TRBV6-6 with TRBJ2-7, with unresolved D. The CDR3 spans 11 residues. The germline gives CDR1 MNHNY, CDR2 SVGAGI (reference sequence). V lost 5 bases to trimming and J lost 10 bases, with 12 bases between them. The CDR3 protein is CASSEMVGQYF. In nucleotides, the CDR3 is TGTGCCAGCAGTGAAATGGTCGGACAGTACTTC.

The chain has TRBV11-2 and TRBJ2-1; 8 bases match TRBD2. V was clipped by 6 bases and J by 9 bases; unmatched bases: 13. The CDR3 covers 15 residues. Germline CDR1 is SGHAT and CDR2 is FQNNGV. The CDR3 loop is CASSPAGVAGSEQFF. As DNA, the CDR3 is TGTGCCAGCAGTCCCGCCGGGGTAGCGGGATCTGAGCAGTTCTTC.

This clone showed up just a few times. The rearrangement uses TRBV12-5 and TRBJ1-3; D gene ambiguous. CDR1 is LGHNT and CDR2 is FRNRAP in the germline V gene. V shed 2 bases and J shed 0 bases, with 14 bases lying between them. The CDR3 length is 17 residues. The CDR3 nucleotides read TGTGCTAGTGGTTTGTCCGCGGTGGAGAGCTCTGGAAACACCATATATTTT. Protein sequence: CASGLSAVESSGNTIYF. Using reference TRBV12-5 and TRBJ1-3 for the parts outside the CDR3, the full variable domain is DARVTQTPRHKVTEMGQEVTMRCQPILGHNTVFWYRQTMMQGLELLAYFRNRAPLDDSGMPKDRFSAEMPDATLATLKIQPSEPRDSAVYFCASGLSAVESSGNTIYFGEGSWLTVV.

The V call is TRBV7-2, the J call TRBJ1-1; 7 nucleotides align to TRBD1. The CDR3 runs to 15 residues. Looked up from germline, CDR1 is SGHTA and CDR2 is FQGNSA. V was pared by 1 base and J by 7 bases, with 9 bases of the junction left unmatched. The CDR3 region is CASSLEGDRHDEAFF. The CDR3 DNA follows: TGTGCCAGCAGCTTAGAGGGGGACAGACATGATGAAGCTTTCTTT. The full variable domain, rest sourced from reference TRBV7-2 and TRBJ1-1, is GAGVSQSPSNKVTEKGKDVELRCDPISGHTALYWYRQSLGQGLEFLIYFQGNSAPDKSGLPSDRFSAERTGGSVSTLTIQRTQQEDSAVYLCASSLEGDRHDEAFFGQGTRLTVV.

The chain is built from TRBV6-5 and TRBJ2-1, with TRBD2 matching over 7 bases. Germline CDR1 MNHEY, CDR2 SVGAGI. J was trimmed by 2 bases and V by 5 bases; bases with no gene match: 3. CDR3 length: 14 residues. The CDR3 DNA is TGTGCCAGCAGTCGGGAGGTTGCCTACAATGAGCAGTTCTTC. Amino acids: CASSREVAYNEQFF.

This chain joins TRBV2 and TRBJ2-1, with 14 bases identical to TRBD2. V lost 6 bases and J lost 4; bases outside the gene matches: 5. CDR1 is SNHLY and CDR2 is FYNNEI in the germline V gene. CDR3 length: 16 residues. The CDR3 sequence is CASRQTSGRGYNEQFF. DNA of the CDR3: TGTGCCAGCAGACAGACTAGCGGGAGGGGATACAATGAGCAGTTCTTC.

The CDR3 loop is CAISESQLLNEQFF. CDR3 nucleotide sequence: TGTGCCATCAGTGAGTCCCAACTTTTGAATGAGCAGTTCTTC. The chain carries TRBV10-3 and TRBJ2-1; D is ambiguous. The germline V gene has CDR1 ENHRY and CDR2 SYGVKD. There are 14 residues in the CDR3. Between the trimmed V and J ends, which lost 0 bases and 7 bases, there was a span of 10 bases.

The CDR3 region has the DNA TGTGCCAGCAGTTCAACGGCCTCTGGGGCCAACGTCCTGACTTTC. Protein: CASSSTASGANVLTF. V usage is TRBV6-5 and J usage is TRBJ2-6; D is uncertain. Germline assignment: CDR1 MNHEY and CDR2 SVGAGI. V gave up 4 bases and J gave up 0 bases, with 7 bases separating them. The CDR3 runs to 15 residues.

The table lists this clone with many counts. This CDR3 is also generated by other DNA sequences in the sample. This rearrangement joins TRBV6-5 to TRBJ1-1; D possibly corresponds to TRBD1 (5 bases). Germline V gene data show CDR1 as MNHEY and CDR2 as SVGAGI. CDR3 size: 14 residues. The V and J ends lost 5 bases and 5 bases respectively, with 15 bases between them. CDR3 loop: CASSEVGGGTEAFF. The DNA for the CDR3 is TGTGCCAGCAGTGAAGTGGGGGGGGGTACTGAAGCTTTCTTT.

V and J are TRBV18 and TRBJ2-7, with D possibly being TRBD1 or TRBD2 (5 bases each). The CDR3 is made up of 14 amino acids. V lost 7 bases and J lost 3, with 16 bases in between. Germline CDR1 and CDR2: KGHSH and LQKENI. Here the CDR3 reads CASFRDPGGYEQYF. CDR3 coding DNA: TGTGCCAGCTTCCGGGATCCTGGGGGCTACGAGCAGTACTTC.

V usage is TRBV7-2 and J usage is TRBJ2-2; the D is unclear. CDR1 and CDR2 (germline): SGHTA, FQGNSA. This CDR3 is 15 amino acids long. V dropped 1 base and J dropped 7 bases, with 13 bases sitting between them. The CDR3: CASSLEVMGIGELFF. CDR3 nucleotide sequence: TGTGCCAGCAGCTTAGAGGTGATGGGCATCGGGGAGCTGTTTTTT. Looking up the rest from reference TRBV7-2 and TRBJ2-2 gives the full variable domain: GAGVSQSPSNKVTEKGKDVELRCDPISGHTALYWYRQSLGQGLEFLIYFQGNSAPDKSGLPSDRFSAERTGGSVSTLTIQRTQQEDSAVYLCASSLEVMGIGELFFGEGSRLTVL.

V usage is TRBV18 and J usage is TRBJ1-2; the D gene is possibly TRBD1 (5 bases). From germline, CDR1 is KGHSH and CDR2 LQKENI. V was pared by 3 bases and J by 3 bases, with 17 bases between. The CDR3 runs 16 residues. In DNA form, the CDR3 reads TGTGCCAGCTCACCTAATCTAGCAGGGCTCGACTATGGCTACACCTTC. Its translation: CASSPNLAGLDYGYTF.

V and J are TRBV18 and TRBJ2-3; unclear D gene. Trimming took off 5 bases at V and 6 bases at J, with 12 bases between the two ends. The germline V gene encodes CDR1 KGHSH and CDR2 LQKENI. This CDR3 is built from 13 residues. CDR3 DNA sequence: TGTGCCAGCTCATTGGAGCGTACGGATACGCAGTATTTT. Amino acids: CASSLERTDTQYF.

V is TRBV5-1 and J is TRBJ2-2; maybe TRBD2 (6 bases). CDR1 and CDR2 from the germline V gene are SGHRS and YFSETQ. The length of the CDR3 is 16 residues. Trimming cost V 2 bases and J 2 bases, with 13 bases left between them. The CDR3: CASSFGAGSNTGELFF. In DNA form, the CDR3 reads TGCGCCAGCAGCTTCGGGGCGGGATCCAACACCGGGGAGCTGTTTTTT.

The chain links TRBV11-2 to TRBJ1-3; 10 bases align to TRBD1. This CDR3 comprises 16 residues. With V trimmed by 5 bases and J by 3 bases, 7 bases remained unmatched. From germline, CDR1 is SGHAT and CDR2 FQNNGV. CDR3 amino acids: CASSRTGGKDGNTIYF. The CDR3 DNA reads as TGTGCCAGCAGCAGGACAGGGGGAAAGGATGGAAACACCATATATTTT.

The gene calls are TRBV5-1 and TRBJ2-7, with D possibly being TRBD1 (6 bases). This CDR3 is 17 amino acids long. CDR1 SGHRS and CDR2 YFSETQ come from the germline V gene. The V gene lost 2 bases and the J gene lost 0 bases, with 18 bases spanning the gap. The CDR3 region has the DNA TGCGCCAGCAGCTTTGTAAGAGGGAGAGGGGGCTCCTACGAGCAGTACTTC. It encodes CASSFVRGRGGSYEQYF. Together with reference TRBV5-1 and TRBJ2-7, the CDR3 gives the full variable domain: KAGVTQTPRYLIKTRGQQVTLSCSPISGHRSVSWYQQTPGQGLQFLFEYFSETQRNKGNFPGRFSGRQFSNSRSEMNVSTLELGDSALYLCASSFVRGRGGSYEQYFGPGTRLTVT.

The J gene is TRBJ1-3, the V gene TRBV9; the D is unclear. V lost 0 bases, J lost 2 bases, and 12 bases lay in between. The germline CDR1 and CDR2 sequences are SGDLS and YYNGEE. The CDR3 runs to 16 residues. DNA of the CDR3: TGTGCCAGCAGCGTAGGAGTCCACCAGACTGGAAACACCATATATTTT. It is translated as CASSVGVHQTGNTIYF.

Sample share makes this clone medium-sized (0.01 to 0.1%). The V call is TRBV5-1, the J call TRBJ2-3; no clear D. With 0 bases removed from V and 1 base from J, the gap between germline ends came to 9 bases. Germline-derived CDR1 and CDR2 are SGHRS and YFSETQ. This CDR3 spans 15 amino acids. CDR3 sequence: CASSLGERGTDTQYF. CDR3 DNA sequence: TGCGCCAGCAGCTTGGGGGAACGTGGCACAGATACGCAGTATTTT.